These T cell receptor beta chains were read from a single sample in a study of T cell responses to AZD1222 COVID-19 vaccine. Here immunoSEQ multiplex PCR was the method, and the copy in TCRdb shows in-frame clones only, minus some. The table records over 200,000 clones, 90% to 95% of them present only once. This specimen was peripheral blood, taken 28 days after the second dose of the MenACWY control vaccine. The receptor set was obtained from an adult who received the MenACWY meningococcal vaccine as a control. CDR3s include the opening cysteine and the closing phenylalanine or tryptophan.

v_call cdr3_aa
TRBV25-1 CASMGKTKNIQYF
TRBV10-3 CAISESIGAPYNEQFF
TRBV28 CASSLTAYGYTF
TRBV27 CASSPDRLNYGYTF
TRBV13 CASSLGGGGQYF
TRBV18 CASSPTTPGEQYF
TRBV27 CASSFRGIGEQFF
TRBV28 CASSFRTGANEKLFF
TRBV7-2 CASSLNLGYTF
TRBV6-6 CASRLGLPNEQYF
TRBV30 CAWSELGWGNQPQHF
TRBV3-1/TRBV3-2 CASSQEFPMEDEQYF
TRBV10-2 CASRPGTSAAEAFF
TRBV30 CAWSAGTDSYTF
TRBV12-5 CASGSTGVNEQFF
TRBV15 CATSLISGDYNEQFF
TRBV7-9 CASSLKRGEAFF
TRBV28 CASSPHPSTDTQYF
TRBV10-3 CAIRDRGSYEQYF
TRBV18 CASSEAPRGSEQYF
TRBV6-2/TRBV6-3 CASSLGHTEAFF
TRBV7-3 CASSLGYGTEAFF
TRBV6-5 CASSSGEGSTDTQYF
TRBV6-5 CASRPGTVGGGYTF
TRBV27 CASSIAGGDEQFF
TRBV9 CASSAQTGAEETQYF
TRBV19 CASSMVAASNTGELFF
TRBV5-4 CASSSDSSYGYTF
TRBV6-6 CASNSPGQINQPQHF
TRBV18 CASSISGQPQHF
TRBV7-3 CASSLQDKTGELFF
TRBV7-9 CASSLASGETQYF
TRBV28 CASTGGPNPYEQYF
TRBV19 CASSIPRDGVKATNEKLFF
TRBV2 CASTQQPGQGAEQYF
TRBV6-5 CASRQGPYGYTF
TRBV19 CASSPLAGRAGGNTIYF
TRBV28 CASSPTGFKNIQYF
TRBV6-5 CASSYRALNYGYTF
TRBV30 CAWSRRRSSGNTIYF
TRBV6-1 CASSESSGGEGQPQHF
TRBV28 CASRLTRNTEAFF
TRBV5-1 CASSPAGLAGSSYEQYF
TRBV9 CASSDFSGQETQYF
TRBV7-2 CASSLGHDQPQHF
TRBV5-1 CASSWGTDTTNEKLFF
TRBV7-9 CASSQEGTDTQYF
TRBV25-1 CASSEVGTGYSDTQYF
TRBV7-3 CASSSGRGRLVGTYEQYF
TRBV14 CASSNTRTDTQYF
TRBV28 CASNFRGTNEKLFF
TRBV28 CASSLHDRGGYGYTF
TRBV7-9 CASSPRMGGTATYEQYF
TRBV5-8 CASSWNGAGGETQYF
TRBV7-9 CASSLGSYEQYF
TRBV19 CASSRSATPNTEAFF
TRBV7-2 CASSLGGASTDTQYF
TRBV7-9 CASSLGSTDTQYF
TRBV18 CASSYGTFNTGELFF